These T cell receptor beta chains were read from a single sample in a study of cytomegalovirus exposure and HLA in healthy donors. Profiling relied on immunoSEQ multiplex PCR, and the TCRdb table lists in-frame clones only, not all of them. The sample includes approximately 110,000 clones, about 80% seen only once; the top ten take under 3%. The sample consisted of PBMCs. The receptors were gathered from a woman aged 18-30 years in good health and CMV-seropositive. The CDR3 runs from the conserved cysteine through the conserved F or W. The order of the fields is clone size, D gene, CDR3 length, V gene, J gene, CDR3 protein, CDR3 DNA. The D gene is left open where the match is weak. Clone size is stated in some rows and not others, as once, few, many or a class when expanded.

clone_size: NA; d_call: TRBD1; cdr3_length: 15; v_call: TRBV11-2; j_call: TRBJ1-2; cdr3_aa: CASSLGGGGGYGYTF; cdr3_nt: TGTGCCAGCAGCTTAGGTGGAGGGGGCGGCTATGGCTACACCTTC
clone_size: NA; d_call: TRBD1; cdr3_length: 13; v_call: TRBV7-9; j_call: TRBJ2-1; cdr3_aa: CASTWTGNNEQFF; cdr3_nt: TGTGCCAGCACGTGGACAGGGAACAATGAGCAGTTCTTC
clone_size: NA; d_call: TRBD1; cdr3_length: 12; v_call: TRBV7-9; j_call: TRBJ2-7; cdr3_aa: CASSSRDREQYF; cdr3_nt: TGTGCCAGCAGCTCCCGGGACAGAGAGCAGTACTTC
clone_size: NA; d_call: NA; cdr3_length: 16; v_call: TRBV5-4; j_call: TRBJ1-1; cdr3_aa: CASTFGPQRGLTEAFF; cdr3_nt: TGTGCCAGCACCTTTGGCCCTCAGCGGGGACTCACTGAAGCTTTCTTT
clone_size: NA; d_call: NA; cdr3_length: 13; v_call: TRBV25-1; j_call: TRBJ1-1; cdr3_aa: CASSLREGSEAFF; cdr3_nt: TGTGCCAGCAGTCTCAGGGAGGGGTCTGAAGCTTTCTTT
clone_size: NA; d_call: NA; cdr3_length: 14; v_call: TRBV6-1; j_call: TRBJ1-2; cdr3_aa: CASSEEPGFRGYTF; cdr3_nt: TGTGCCAGCAGCGAAGAACCAGGGTTTCGTGGCTACACCTTC
clone_size: NA; d_call: TRBD1; cdr3_length: 16; v_call: TRBV11-3; j_call: TRBJ1-2; cdr3_aa: CASSGLDRGPNYGYTF; cdr3_nt: TGTGCCAGCAGCGGATTGGACAGGGGCCCTAACTATGGCTACACCTTC
clone_size: NA; d_call: NA; cdr3_length: 14; v_call: TRBV28; j_call: TRBJ1-2; cdr3_aa: CASSARERGGGYTF; cdr3_nt: TGTGCCAGCAGTGCCAGGGAAAGGGGGGGTGGCTACACCTTC
clone_size: NA; d_call: NA; cdr3_length: 13; v_call: TRBV30; j_call: TRBJ2-7; cdr3_aa: CAWSVLREGEQYF; cdr3_nt: TGTGCCTGGAGTGTATTGCGGGAAGGCGAGCAGTACTTC
clone_size: NA; d_call: NA; cdr3_length: 15; v_call: TRBV9; j_call: TRBJ2-1; cdr3_aa: CASSPWAPLSNEQFF; cdr3_nt: TGTGCCAGCAGCCCGTGGGCCCCTCTGAGCAATGAGCAGTTCTTC
clone_size: NA; d_call: NA; cdr3_length: 15; v_call: TRBV30; j_call: TRBJ1-5; cdr3_aa: CAWRRLVWGNQPQHF; cdr3_nt: TGTGCCTGGAGGAGACTGGTCTGGGGCAATCAGCCCCAGCATTTT
clone_size: NA; d_call: NA; cdr3_length: 15; v_call: TRBV5-1; j_call: TRBJ1-5; cdr3_aa: CASSPWGLSNQPQHF; cdr3_nt: TGCGCCAGCAGCCCGTGGGGGCTGAGCAATCAGCCCCAGCATTTT
clone_size: NA; d_call: TRBD1; cdr3_length: 16; v_call: TRBV9; j_call: TRBJ1-1; cdr3_aa: CASSPRDRDSNTEAFF; cdr3_nt: TGTGCCAGCAGCCCCAGGGACAGGGACTCGAACACTGAAGCTTTCTTT
clone_size: once; d_call: NA; cdr3_length: 15; v_call: TRBV27; j_call: TRBJ2-5; cdr3_aa: CASTRDRRGGETQYF; cdr3_nt: TGTGCCAGTACCAGGGATAGGCGCGGTGGAGAGACCCAGTACTTC
clone_size: NA; d_call: TRBD1; cdr3_length: 16; v_call: TRBV18; j_call: TRBJ1-1; cdr3_aa: CASSPWGQTGGTEAFF; cdr3_nt: TGTGCCAGCTCACCATGGGGACAGACGGGCGGCACTGAAGCTTTCTTT
clone_size: NA; d_call: NA; cdr3_length: 15; v_call: TRBV7-2; j_call: TRBJ2-2; cdr3_aa: CASSLVSGNTGELFF; cdr3_nt: TGTGCCAGCAGCTTAGTGTCGGGGAACACCGGGGAGCTGTTTTTT
clone_size: NA; d_call: TRBD1; cdr3_length: 16; v_call: TRBV6-6; j_call: TRBJ2-6; cdr3_aa: CASRGQGQGGANVLTF; cdr3_nt: TGTGCCAGCAGAGGACAGGGTCAGGGAGGGGCCAACGTCCTGACTTTC
clone_size: NA; d_call: NA; cdr3_length: 15; v_call: TRBV5-5; j_call: TRBJ1-4; cdr3_aa: CASRVGGDDGEKLFF; cdr3_nt: TGTGCCAGCAGGGTTGGGGGGGACGACGGGGAAAAACTGTTTTTT
clone_size: few; d_call: NA; cdr3_length: 13; v_call: TRBV6-1; j_call: TRBJ1-5; cdr3_aa: CASISRDNQPQHF; cdr3_nt: TGTGCCAGCATATCACGGGACAATCAGCCCCAGCATTTT
clone_size: NA; d_call: TRBD1; cdr3_length: 14; v_call: TRBV9; j_call: TRBJ2-5; cdr3_aa: CASSATGVAETQYF; cdr3_nt: TGTGCCAGCAGCGCCACAGGGGTTGCGGAGACCCAGTACTTC
clone_size: NA; d_call: NA; cdr3_length: 15; v_call: TRBV5-1; j_call: TRBJ2-1; cdr3_aa: CASSLGVGQHNEQFF; cdr3_nt: TGCGCCAGCAGCTTGGGCGTTGGACAGCACAATGAGCAGTTCTTC
clone_size: NA; d_call: TRBD2; cdr3_length: 16; v_call: TRBV25-1; j_call: TRBJ2-7; cdr3_aa: CASSDRTGTRNYEQYF; cdr3_nt: TGTGCCAGCAGTGATCGGACCGGGACTAGAAACTACGAGCAGTACTTC
clone_size: NA; d_call: NA; cdr3_length: 16; v_call: TRBV5-1; j_call: TRBJ1-2; cdr3_aa: CASSLDITGSLGGYTF; cdr3_nt: TGCGCCAGCAGCTTGGATATTACAGGGTCTCTGGGTGGCTACACCTTC
clone_size: NA; d_call: TRBD2; cdr3_length: 17; v_call: TRBV27; j_call: TRBJ2-3; cdr3_aa: CASSPLAGGFSTDTQYF; cdr3_nt: TGTGCCAGCAGCCCACTAGCGGGAGGGTTTAGCACAGATACGCAGTATTTT
clone_size: NA; d_call: TRBD1; cdr3_length: 15; v_call: TRBV6-5; j_call: TRBJ2-1; cdr3_aa: CASSCDRGNSDEQFF; cdr3_nt: TGTGCCAGCAGTTGCGACAGGGGGAATTCGGATGAGCAGTTCTTC
clone_size: few; d_call: TRBD1; cdr3_length: 15; v_call: TRBV6-5; j_call: TRBJ2-2; cdr3_aa: CASLLRDRDTGELFF; cdr3_nt: TGTGCCAGCCTGCTCCGGGACAGGGACACCGGGGAGCTGTTTTTT
clone_size: NA; d_call: NA; cdr3_length: 17; v_call: TRBV11-2; j_call: TRBJ2-1; cdr3_aa: CASSLNAGGSSYNEQFF; cdr3_nt: TGTGCCAGCAGCTTAAATGCCGGCGGCTCCTCCTACAATGAGCAGTTCTTC
clone_size: NA; d_call: NA; cdr3_length: 14; v_call: TRBV6-1; j_call: TRBJ2-7; cdr3_aa: CASSSRTAYYEQYF; cdr3_nt: TGTGCCAGCAGTAGTCGGACAGCCTACTACGAGCAGTACTTC
clone_size: few; d_call: NA; cdr3_length: 13; v_call: TRBV30; j_call: TRBJ1-2; cdr3_aa: CAWSVAGNYGYTF; cdr3_nt: TGTGCCTGGAGTGTGGCGGGTAACTATGGCTACACCTTC
clone_size: NA; d_call: NA; cdr3_length: 14; v_call: TRBV7-9; j_call: TRBJ1-4; cdr3_aa: CASSSLLLGRKLFF; cdr3_nt: TGTGCCAGCAGCTCGCTGCTTTTGGGGAGAAAACTGTTTTTT
clone_size: few; d_call: NA; cdr3_length: 15; v_call: TRBV19; j_call: TRBJ2-2; cdr3_aa: CASSMALAGTGELFF; cdr3_nt: TGTGCCAGTAGTATGGCTCTGGCGGGCACCGGGGAGCTGTTTTTT
clone_size: few; d_call: TRBD2; cdr3_length: 16; v_call: TRBV5-1; j_call: TRBJ2-1; cdr3_aa: CASSLSLASGSSEQFF; cdr3_nt: TGCGCCAGCAGCTTGTCGTTGGCTAGCGGGAGCAGTGAGCAGTTCTTC
clone_size: NA; d_call: TRBD1; cdr3_length: 18; v_call: TRBV27; j_call: TRBJ1-4; cdr3_aa: CATGRGKGQGTEGEKLFF; cdr3_nt: TGTGCCACTGGGAGGGGTAAGGGACAGGGGACTGAGGGTGAAAAACTGTTTTTT
clone_size: NA; d_call: NA; cdr3_length: 14; v_call: TRBV27; j_call: TRBJ2-5; cdr3_aa: CAGSPRRTEETQYF; cdr3_nt: TGTGCCGGCAGTCCCAGAAGGACAGAAGAGACCCAGTACTTC
clone_size: NA; d_call: NA; cdr3_length: 15; v_call: TRBV2; j_call: TRBJ2-6; cdr3_aa: CASRSSLSGANVLTF; cdr3_nt: TGTGCCAGCAGATCGTCCCTCTCTGGGGCCAACGTCCTGACTTTC
clone_size: NA; d_call: TRBD2; cdr3_length: 16; v_call: TRBV30; j_call: TRBJ2-7; cdr3_aa: CAWSVRGAGGPHEQYF; cdr3_nt: TGTGCCTGGAGTGTACGTGGAGCGGGAGGGCCCCACGAGCAGTACTTC
clone_size: NA; d_call: NA; cdr3_length: 16; v_call: TRBV5-1; j_call: TRBJ1-4; cdr3_aa: CASSLMDAGLAEKLFF; cdr3_nt: TGCGCCAGCAGCTTGATGGATGCAGGGCTGGCTGAAAAACTGTTTTTT